This entry features one TCR beta chain sequence. As yet, its antigen is unknown. This record comes from a study of cytomegalovirus exposure and HLA in healthy donors. Points from the study as a whole: Later genetic work tied a missense DCLRE1C variant to beta-chain V and J trimming.

Amplification used 60 Vbeta primers and 13 Jbeta primers. TCRdb's copy holds only in-frame clones and misses some; the assay was immunoSEQ multiplex PCR. Of tens of thousands of clones listed, just under 70% are singletons. CDR3 length equals 15 residues. V was trimmed by 0 bases and J by 1 base, leaving 10 bases between them. Germline CDR1 reads LGHNA; CDR2 reads YSLEER. The receptor was derived from a man in his fifties in good health and CMV-seronegative. The sequencing sample was made of PBMCs. V and J are TRBV4-3 and TRBJ2-7; D might be TRBD1 (6 bases). The CDR3, as DNA: TGCGCCAGCAGCCAAGACCAGGGGATATCCTACGAGCAGTACTTC. Translation gives CASSQDQGISYEQYF.